Shown below are 24 T cell receptor beta chains from a single sample sequenced in a study of T cell clonality in common variable immunodeficiency (dated by TCRdb to about 2015). Points the paper makes about the study in general: Fewer deletions and N-nucleotide insertions were reportedly observed in CVID TCRbeta sequences, and highly modified clones with 13 or more V deletions were reportedly absent from CVID TCRbeta sequences.

The library came from the immunoSEQ multiplex PCR assay. The clones in this table, taken by TCRdb from immuneACCESS, are in-frame only. Not every clone is retained; where verified, under half of the shortfall comes from an unresolved V gene, and the cause of the rest is unknown. The record for this sample contains 8,000 or so clones. Clones ranked in the top ten supply roughly 3.5% of the sample. No cognate antigen is known for these TCRs. The sequenced sample consisted of peripheral blood mononuclear cells. The source is a human donor with common variable immunodeficiency.

With respect to this clone: The read terminates 3 residues ahead of where the CDR3 ends, so the germline J gene completes it. The genes are TRBV7-7 and TRBJ2-5; TRBD2 aligns across 15 bases. V lost 6 bases, J lost 5 bases, and 10 bases stayed unmatched. The germline V gene encodes CDR1 SSHAT and CDR2 FNYEAQ (reference sequence). The CDR3 is 17 residues long. The CDR3: CASSSRTSGRGGETQYF. The sequenced part of the CDR3 DNA is TGTGCCAGCAGTTCCAGGACTAGCGGGAGGGGGGGGGAGACC.

Note on this clone: The sequenced fragment ends 3 residues before the CDR3 boundary, so the rest is inferred from the germline J gene. This rearrangement joins TRBV19 to TRBJ1-4; 8 bases line up with TRBD1. Germline lookup yields CDR1 LNHDA and CDR2 SQIVND (reference sequence). This CDR3 contains 13 residues. The trim removed 6 bases at V and 8 bases at J, leaving 5 bases unmatched. The part of the CDR3 DNA that was read is TGTGCCAGTAGCGACAGGGGTGAAGAAAAA. The encoded protein is CASSDRGEEK. The full CDR3 reads CASSDRGEEKLFF. Combining the CDR3 with reference TRBV19 and TRBJ1-4 gives the whole variable domain DGGITQSPKYLFRKEGQNVTLSCEQNLNHDAMYWYRQDPGQGLRLIYYSQIVNDFQKGDIAEGYSVSREKKESFPLTVTSAQKNPTAFYLCASSDRGEEKLFFGSGTQLSVL.

A remark on this clone: The read terminates 3 residues before the CDR3 end, so the remaining end is supplied by the germline J gene. The chain employs TRBV19 and TRBJ2-5; 8 nucleotides line up with TRBD1. This CDR3 spans 14 amino acids. V lost 1 base to trimming and J lost 5 bases; unmatched junction nucleotides: 3. CDR1 LNHDA and CDR2 SQIVND come from the germline V gene (reference sequence). The CDR3 DNA, read in part, is TGTGCCAGTAGTATAGGACAGGGGTTGGAGACC. Translation gives CASSIGQGLET. The complete CDR3 protein is CASSIGQGLETQYF.

Measured by frequency, this clone is medium-sized. The read is 3 residues too short to cover the CDR3 end, so that end is filled in from the germline J gene. This chain links TRBV5-1 with TRBJ2-5, with D possibly matching TRBD1 (5 bases). Germline V gene data show CDR1 as SGHRS and CDR2 as YFSETQ. This CDR3 contains 15 residues. V gave up 0 bases and J gave up 7 bases, with 16 bases separating them. The CDR3 DNA, read in part, is TGCGCCAGCAGCTTGGCAGGGAACTCCGAAGGGACC. Protein: CASSLAGNSEGT. The CDR3 in full is CASSLAGNSEGTQYF. The full variable domain, with the rest looked up from reference TRBV5-1 and TRBJ2-5, is KAGVTQTPRYLIKTRGQQVTLSCSPISGHRSVSWYQQTPGQGLQFLFEYFSETQRNKGNFPGRFSGRQFSNSRSEMNVSTLELGDSALYLCASSLAGNSEGTQYFGPGTRLLVL.

Worth noting for this clone: The read terminates 3 residues before the CDR3 end, so the remaining end is supplied by the germline J gene. This chain joins TRBV18 and TRBJ1-4; 7 positions match TRBD1. V shed 3 bases and J 8 bases; nucleotides not matched to a gene: 9. The CDR3 extends over 15 amino acids. Per germline, CDR1 KGHSH and CDR2 LQKENI. CDR3 in amino acids: CASSPVRTGGEKLFF. The CDR3 DNA, read in part, is TGTGCCAGCTCACCTGTCAGGACAGGTGGAGAAAAA.

The CDR3 bases that were read are TGTGCCAGTAGTTTTAGCCGGGACACTGAA. Amino acids: CASSFSRDTE. The full-length CDR3 reads as CASSFSRDTEAFF. The chain is built from TRBV19 and TRBJ1-1; the D is unclear. The sequence runs out 3 residues before the end of the CDR3; the remainder is reconstructed from the germline J gene. V was cut by 5 bases and J by 3 bases, with 10 bases left in between. CDR1 is LNHDA and CDR2 is SQIVND in the germline V gene (reference sequence). This CDR3 has 13 amino acids.

On this clone: The observed sequence ends 3 residues before the CDR3 terminus, with the missing tail filled in from the germline J gene. This sequence joins TRBV2 and TRBJ2-4; 9 bases line up with TRBD1. The J segment lost 6 bases and the V segment lost 2 bases, leaving 5 bases of the junction unmatched. Germline-derived CDR1 and CDR2 are SNHLY and FYNNEI. The CDR3 has 15 residues. CDR3 loop: CASSEYRGQGNIQYF. The covered CDR3 bases are TGTGCCAGCAGTGAATACAGGGGGCAGGGAAACATT.

With regard to this clone: Read coverage stops 3 residues before the CDR3 terminus; the germline J gene supplies the remainder. The chain couples TRBV7-9 to TRBJ2-7; the match to TRBD2 covers 11 bases. The CDR3 sequence is 15 residues long. In germline, CDR1 is SEHNR, CDR2 FQNEAQ (reference sequence). Trimming at V came to 6 bases and at J to 2 bases, leaving 6 bases not matched to a gene. The sequenced part of the CDR3 DNA is TGTGCCAGCAGTGGAACTAGCGGGGGAACCTACGAG. This encodes CASSGTSGGTYE. The whole CDR3 sequence is CASSGTSGGTYEQYF.

Remarks on this clone: The read is 3 residues too short to cover the CDR3 end, so that end is filled in from the germline J gene. The genes are TRBV29-1 and TRBJ1-5, with D perhaps TRBD1 (6 bases). The germline gives CDR1 SQVTM, CDR2 ANQGSEA. The CDR3 contains 13 residues. V lost 4 bases and J 4 bases, leaving 11 bases between the germline ends. Incomplete CDR3 DNA: TGCAGCGTTGCGATGACAGGAAATCAGCCC. This translates into CSVAMTGNQP. The entire CDR3 protein reads CSVAMTGNQPQHF. The full variable domain, rest sourced from reference TRBV29-1 and TRBJ1-5, is SAVISQKPSRDICQRGTSLTIQCQVDSQVTMMFWYRQQPGQSLTLIATANQGSEATYESGFVIDKFPISRPNLTFSTLTVSNMSPEDSSIYLCSVAMTGNQPQHFGDGTRLSIL.

This clone ranks as medium-sized in terms of frequency. The read ends 3 residues shy of where the CDR3 ends; the end is completed using the germline J gene. J is TRBJ1-2 and V is TRBV29-1; D call uncertain. V lost 1 base, J lost 1 base, and 10 bases lay in between. Germline V gene data show CDR1 as SQVTM and CDR2 as ANQGSEA. This CDR3 is built from 14 residues. This CDR3 is CSVEVRRGNYGYTF. Incomplete CDR3 DNA: TGCAGCGTTGAAGTACGACGGGGTAACTATGGC.

As for this clone: The CDR3 end is not reached by the read, which stops 3 residues before it; the germline J gene fills it in. This rearrangement joins TRBV7-6 to TRBJ2-1; 9 nucleotides match TRBD1. Germline CDR1 SGHVS, CDR2 FNYEAQ. The CDR3 runs to 15 residues. The V and J ends lost 4 bases and 1 base, in that order; junction bases with no gene match: 2. The covered CDR3 bases are TGTGCCAGCAGCTCGACAGGGGGTTCCTACAATGAG. This codes for CASSSTGGSYNE. The whole CDR3 sequence is CASSSTGGSYNEQFF.

On this clone itself: The CDR3 goes on 3 residues after the read ends, and that part is filled in from the germline J gene. This chain links TRBV5-1 with TRBJ2-7; 7 bases agree with TRBD1. This CDR3 is 14 amino acids long. V gave up 2 bases and J gave up 2 bases; unmatched junction bases: 4. Germline CDR1 SGHRS, CDR2 YFSETQ. Incomplete CDR3 DNA: TGCGCCAGCAGCTTAGAGACAGGGACCTACGAG. It specifies CASSLETGTYE. The whole CDR3 is CASSLETGTYEQYF.

The CDR3 spells CASSLRAGGSYEQYF. The part of the CDR3 DNA that was read is TGCGCCAGCAGCTTAAGGGCAGGGGGTTCCTACGAG. The chain has TRBV5-1 and TRBJ2-7; 7 bases align to TRBD1. The missing CDR3 end, 3 residues past where the read stops, is filled in from the germline J gene. CDR1 is SGHRS and CDR2 is YFSETQ in the germline V gene. With 2 bases clipped from V and 1 base from J, the junction kept 6 bases outside the gene matches. This CDR3 region has 15 residues.

This clone is classed as medium-sized (0.01 to 0.1%) by frequency. The missing CDR3 end, 3 residues past where the read stops, is filled in from the germline J gene. The rearrangement uses TRBV29-1 and TRBJ2-7, with unresolved D. Trimming shortened V by 3 bases and J by 5 bases, and 11 bases separated the two germline ends. The CDR3 has 12 amino acids. Germline V gene sequence: CDR1 SQVTM, CDR2 ANQGSEA. The sequenced CDR3 bases are TGCAGCGTTGAGGTCAAGGTCCACGAG. Its protein is CSVEVKVHE. The complete CDR3 protein is CSVEVKVHEQYF.

Frequency places this clone as medium-sized. The CDR3 end lies 3 residues beyond the end of the read and is filled in from the germline J gene. The chain joins TRBV6-2 or TRBV6-3 to TRBJ2-1; 7 nucleotides line up with TRBD2. There are 15 residues in the CDR3. Germline CDR1 and CDR2: MNHEY and SVGEGT. V lost 4 bases to trimming and J lost 0 bases; unmatched junction nucleotides: 3. CDR3 amino acids: CASSLLAPSYNEQFF. The part of the CDR3 DNA that was read is TGTGCCAGCAGTTTACTAGCGCCCTCCTACAATGAG.

As to this clone: The read ends 3 residues before the CDR3 terminus; that terminus is restored from the germline J gene. The genes are TRBV2 and TRBJ2-5; 7 nucleotides agree with TRBD1. The J segment lost 1 base and the V segment lost 10 bases, leaving 9 bases of the junction unmatched. From germline, CDR1 is SNHLY and CDR2 FYNNEI. The CDR3 consists of 14 residues. CDR3 bases read: TGTGCCACCTCCGTCGGGACAGTCCAAGAGACC. As protein: CATSVGTVQET. The CDR3, in full, reads CATSVGTVQETQYF.

For this clone: The CDR3 end falls 3 residues outside the read, so it is completed with the germline J gene. This chain links TRBV19 with TRBJ1-1; possible D gene TRBD1, 5 bases. CDR1 LNHDA and CDR2 SQIVND come from the germline V gene (reference sequence). The CDR3 has 15 residues. Trimming cost V 5 bases and J 0 bases, with 13 bases left between them. Incomplete CDR3 DNA: TGTGCCAGTAGTTCTGTGACAGAGATGAACACTGAA. This encodes CASSSVTEMNTE. The whole CDR3 protein is CASSSVTEMNTEAFF.

This clone is identified as medium-sized from frequency. The CDR3 goes on 3 residues after the read ends, and that part is filled in from the germline J gene. This sequence joins TRBV2 and TRBJ2-5; possibly TRBD1 for D (5 bases). This CDR3 contains 12 residues. Germline CDR1 SNHLY, CDR2 FYNNEI. With 6 bases removed from V and 4 bases from J, the gap between germline ends came to 9 bases. CDR3 DNA (partial): TGTGCCAGCAGACTCGACAGAGAGACC. Amino acids: CASRLDRET. The whole CDR3 is CASRLDRETQYF.

Worth noting for this clone: The read ends 3 residues early relative to the CDR3; the germline J gene fills the gap. The V gene is TRBV19, the J gene TRBJ2-1, with no clear D. CDR3 length equals 13 residues. Trimming removed 4 bases at V and 2 bases at J, with 6 bases between. The germline V gene has CDR1 LNHDA and CDR2 SQIVND (reference sequence). CDR3 loop: CASSTTPYNEQFF. CDR3 DNA (partial): TGTGCCAGTAGTACCACTCCCTACAATGAG.

Notes on this clone: Coverage ceases 3 residues before the CDR3 finishes, and the germline J gene fills in the end. V and J are TRBV2 and TRBJ2-7; the D gene is possibly TRBD1 (9 bases). The germline V and J ends were trimmed by 7 bases and 2 bases, with 21 bases remaining between them. The CDR3 runs to 16 residues. The V gene's germline CDR1 is SNHLY and CDR2 FYNNEI. Incomplete CDR3 DNA: TGTGCCAGCATCGGGAGGGGGACAGGGACCCCCTACGAG. This translates into CASIGRGTGTPYE. The CDR3 in its entirety is CASIGRGTGTPYEQYF. The full variable domain, with the rest looked up from reference TRBV2 and TRBJ2-7, is EPEVTQTPSHQVTQMGQEVILRCVPISNHLYFYWYRQILGQKVEFLVSFYNNEISEKSEIFDDQFSVERPDGSNFTLKIRSTKLEDSAMYFCASIGRGTGTPYEQYFGPGTRLTVT.

This clone is called medium-sized (0.01 to 0.1%) based on its frequency. The CDR3 goes on 3 residues after the read ends, and that part is filled in from the germline J gene. The rearrangement links TRBV12-3 or TRBV12-4 to TRBJ2-1, with 8 nucleotides matching TRBD1. This CDR3 is built from 16 residues. V shed 7 bases, J shed 3 bases, and the junction held 11 bases outside the gene matches. The part of the CDR3 DNA that was read is TGTGCCAGCATTTCAGGACAGGGTAGGGGCTACAATGAG. Protein product: CASISGQGRGYNE. The CDR3 in its entirety is CASISGQGRGYNEQFF.

Of note for this clone: The read falls 3 residues short of the CDR3 end, and the missing part is taken from the germline J gene. V usage is TRBV19 and J usage is TRBJ2-7; 7 bases are a match to TRBD1. CDR3 size: 14 residues. Unmatched junction bases numbered 8, after V lost 7 bases and J lost 2 bases. Looked up from germline, CDR1 is LNHDA and CDR2 is SQIVND (reference sequence). This chain's CDR3 is CASKREQGTYEQYF. CDR3 DNA, as far as it was read: TGTGCCAGTAAGAGGGAACAGGGGACCTACGAG.

This clone is medium-sized (0.01 to 0.1%) by frequency. Read data end 3 residues before the CDR3 end; the end is taken from the germline J gene. V gene TRBV19 combines with J gene TRBJ2-3; 9 bases line up with TRBD1. This CDR3 comprises 16 residues. The trim removed 5 bases at V and 1 base at J, leaving 7 bases unmatched. Germline CDR1 LNHDA, CDR2 SQIVND (reference sequence). The CDR3 sequence is CASSPGTGTGTDTQYF. Partial CDR3 DNA: TGTGCCAGTAGTCCCGGGACAGGGACGGGCACAGATACG. The full variable domain, in which reference TRBV19 and TRBJ2-3 provide the parts outside the CDR3, is DGGITQSPKYLFRKEGQNVTLSCEQNLNHDAMYWYRQDPGQGLRLIYYSQIVNDFQKGDIAEGYSVSREKKESFPLTVTSAQKNPTAFYLCASSPGTGTGTDTQYFGPGTRLTVL.

In terms of frequency, this clone is medium-sized (0.01 to 0.1%). The sequenced fragment ends 3 residues before the CDR3 boundary, so the rest is inferred from the germline J gene. J is TRBJ2-3 and V is TRBV19, with D perhaps matching TRBD1 (5 bases). CDR1 LNHDA and CDR2 SQIVND come from the germline V gene (reference sequence). The CDR3 is 10 residues long. The V end was cut by 8 bases, the J end by 6 bases, with 6 bases between. The CDR3 loop is CASSGDTQYF. The covered CDR3 bases are TGTGCCAGTTCAGGGGATACG.